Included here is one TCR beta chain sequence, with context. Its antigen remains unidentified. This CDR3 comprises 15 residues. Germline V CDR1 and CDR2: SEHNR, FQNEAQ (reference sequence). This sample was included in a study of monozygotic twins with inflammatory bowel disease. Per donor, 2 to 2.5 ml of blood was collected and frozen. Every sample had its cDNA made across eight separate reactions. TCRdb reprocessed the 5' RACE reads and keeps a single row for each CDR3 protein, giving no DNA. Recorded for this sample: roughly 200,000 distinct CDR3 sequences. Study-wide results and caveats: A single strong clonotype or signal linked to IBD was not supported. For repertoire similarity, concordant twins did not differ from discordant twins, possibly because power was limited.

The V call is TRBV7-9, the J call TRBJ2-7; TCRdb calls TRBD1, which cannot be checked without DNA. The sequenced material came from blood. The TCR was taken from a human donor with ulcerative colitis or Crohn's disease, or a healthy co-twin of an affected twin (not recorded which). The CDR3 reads CASSPQVGGSYEQYF. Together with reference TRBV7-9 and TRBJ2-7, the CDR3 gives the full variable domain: DTGVSQNPRHKITKRGQNVTFRCDPISEHNRLYWYRQTLGQGPEFLTYFQNEAQLEKSRLLSDRFSAERPKGSFSTLEIQRTEQGDSAMYLCASSPQVGGSYEQYFGPGTRLTVT.